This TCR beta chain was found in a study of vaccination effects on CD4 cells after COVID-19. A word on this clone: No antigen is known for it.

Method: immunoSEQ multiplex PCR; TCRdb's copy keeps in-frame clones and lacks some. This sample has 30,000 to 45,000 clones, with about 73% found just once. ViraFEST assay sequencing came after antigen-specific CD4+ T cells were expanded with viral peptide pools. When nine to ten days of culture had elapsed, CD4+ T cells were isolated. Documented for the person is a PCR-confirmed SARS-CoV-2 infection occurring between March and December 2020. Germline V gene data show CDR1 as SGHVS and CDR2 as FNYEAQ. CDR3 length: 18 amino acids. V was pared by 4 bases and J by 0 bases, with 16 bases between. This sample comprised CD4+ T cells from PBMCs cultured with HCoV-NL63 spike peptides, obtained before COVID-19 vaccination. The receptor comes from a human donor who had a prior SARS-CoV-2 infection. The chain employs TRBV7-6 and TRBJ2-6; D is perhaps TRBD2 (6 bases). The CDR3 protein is CASSSLGSAASGANVLTF. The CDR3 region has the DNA TGTGCCAGCAGCTCGCTCGGGAGCGCAGCCTCTGGGGCCAACGTCCTGACTTTC.